This T cell receptor beta chain was found in a study of OX40 agonist ivuxolimab in advanced cancers. For the wider study: Ivuxolimab was a fully human IgG2 agonistic monoclonal antibody targeting the costimulatory receptor OX40 (CD134). Intravenous ivuxolimab was administered to patients every 2 weeks at six dose levels: 0.01, 0.1, 0.3, 1.5, 3 and 10 mg/kg. Among the roughly 52 dose-escalation patients, around 20 had hepatocellular carcinoma, around 15 melanoma, 9 renal cell carcinoma and 9 head and neck cancer. A male proportion of roughly 80% and a mean age of approximately 62 years, ranging from about 20 to 79, were recorded for the dose-escalation cohort. Prior anti-PD-1, anti-PD-L1 or anti-CTLA-4 therapy was permitted, and approximately 41% of dose-escalation patients had received checkpoint inhibitors. Partial responses occurred in three dose-escalation patients, of whom one had hepatocellular carcinoma and two had cutaneous melanoma. The purpose of peripheral TCRbeta sequencing was to test whether ivuxolimab changed TCR sequence diversity and led to clonal T-cell expansion. The paper describes the monotherapy dose-escalation part (N ≈ 52 patients) of the phase I trial of ivuxolimab. What the work shows at the level of the full study, not this receptor alone: After ivuxolimab, more expanded clones were found on average in CD8+ T cells than in CD4+ T cells. Clonal expansion of both CD4+ and CD8+ blood T cells was observed from baseline to week 6 at doses 0.1 to 3.0 mg/kg. In the 0.1-3.0 mg/kg groups, partial responders had among the lowest normalized peripheral clonal expansion, particularly in CD8+ T cells. Low levels of normalized T-cell clonal expansion were also shown by some nonresponding patients. The antigen specificity of the clonally expanded peripheral T cells was not determined.

For sequencing of the TCRbeta CDR3 region, genomic DNA was extracted from the sorted cells. The immunoSEQ Assay was used to sequence the TCRbeta CDR3 regions. TCRdb holds this immuneACCESS table with in-frame rearrangements only. Some clones are missing; in checked studies, unresolved V genes explain under half, and the rest has no known cause. The sample table shows roughly 100,000 clones, and approximately 90% are seen once. The biggest ten clones account for around 7% of the sample. Patients with a history of autoimmune disease or receiving systemic immunosuppression were excluded from the trial. Peripheral blood for TCR sequencing was drawn from every dose cohort at baseline, at cycle 4 day 1 and at cycle 7 day 1. The samples were taken from a phase I, first-in-human, multicenter, open-label dose-escalation trial of ivuxolimab. Adults with locally advanced or metastatic melanoma, renal cell carcinoma, hepatocellular carcinoma or head and neck squamous cell carcinoma were enrolled in the trial. CD4+ and CD8+ T cells were sorted separately from peripheral blood before TCR sequencing.

Details on this clone: The antigen it recognizes is unknown. The sample holds no much larger clone one base away, and base qualities are not on file.

Reading from cysteine to phenylalanine, the CDR3 counts 15 amino acids. The kept DNA is CDR3 alone, 45 bases in frame from the first base. Trimming removed 4 bases from V and 0 bases from J, leaving 11 bases between the germline ends. The germline V gene (reference sequence) supplies CDR1 LNHNV and CDR2 YYDKDF. Source: CD4+ or CD8+ T cells sorted from blood, taken in a trial of the OX40 agonist ivuxolimab. This clonotype originated in an adult with an advanced solid tumor such as melanoma, head and neck, liver or kidney cancer. The rearrangement joined TRBV15 to TRBJ2-3; the D gene identity is not certain. The nucleotides read TGTGCCACCAGCAAGACAAGGGCGAGCACAGATACGCAGTATTTT. Its protein product is CATSKTRASTDTQYF.